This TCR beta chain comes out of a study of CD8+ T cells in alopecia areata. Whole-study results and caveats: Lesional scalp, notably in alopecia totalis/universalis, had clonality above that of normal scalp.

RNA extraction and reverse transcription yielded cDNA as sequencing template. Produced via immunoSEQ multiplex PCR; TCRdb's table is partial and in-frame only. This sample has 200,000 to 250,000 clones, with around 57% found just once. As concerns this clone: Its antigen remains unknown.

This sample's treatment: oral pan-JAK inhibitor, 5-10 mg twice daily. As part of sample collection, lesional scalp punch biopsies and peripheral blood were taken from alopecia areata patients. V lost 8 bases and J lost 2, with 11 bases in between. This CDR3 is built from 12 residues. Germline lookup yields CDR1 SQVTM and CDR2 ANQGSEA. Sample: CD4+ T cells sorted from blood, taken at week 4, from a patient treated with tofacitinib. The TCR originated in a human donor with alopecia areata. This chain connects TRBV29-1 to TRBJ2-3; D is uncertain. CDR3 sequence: CSSRTVTDTQYF. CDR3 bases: TGCAGCTCCCGGACGGTCACAGATACGCAGTATTTT.